The source of this TCR beta chain is a study of cytomegalovirus exposure and HLA in healthy donors. The study, taken as a whole, reports: Common viral pathogens seemed to be connected with several of the most significant clusters, according to a later analysis. Presence/absence results assume similar sequencing depth per donor, which may not hold. Researchers reported in a later analysis that a missense DCLRE1C variant was tied to TCR beta V- and J-gene trimming.

Points on this clone: Its antigen is unidentified.

The PCR had 60 Vbeta and 13 Jbeta primers. Methods used by the authors: Later work found tens of millions of unique TCR beta chains, with 10 million to 14 million shared. Measured with immunoSEQ multiplex PCR; TCRdb has only the in-frame clones, and not every one. The DNA was the basis for D and trimming; V, J and clone size are from that table. Here the sample table reports around 200,000 clones. Germline CDR1 reads SEHNR; CDR2 reads FQNEAQ (reference sequence). The J segment lost 4 bases and the V segment lost 3 bases, leaving 8 bases of the junction unmatched. The CDR3 spans 15 residues. The receptor comes from a woman aged 18-29 years in good health and CMV-seropositive. Sequences were obtained from PBMCs. The chain uses TRBV7-9 and TRBJ2-5, with TRBD1 identical over 7 bases. The DNA for the CDR3 is TGTGCCAGCAGCTTGACAGGGAGAATCGTAGAGACCCAGTACTTC. This sequence encodes CASSLTGRIVETQYF.